This paragraph covers one T cell receptor (beta chain) sequence. What antigen it recognizes has not been identified. There are no base qualities to consult, and no much larger clone falls within one base. This specimen belongs to a study of CD8 T cells in ankylosing spondylitis (dated by TCRdb to about 2017). With respect to the entire study: The study profiled T cell receptor beta repertoires in healthy donors and ankylosing spondylitis patients to find disease-linked TCR variants. In total, the full study cohort was made up of some 110 healthy donors and 25 to 30 ankylosing spondylitis patients. Peripheral blood was sampled, and synovial fluid was also collected from ankylosing spondylitis patients.

Instrument used: Illumina HiSeq 2500. TCR beta libraries were prepared by quantitative 5'-RACE with molecular barcodes. As for the original processing: Disease-linked TCR variants were identified with a new computational method built on a probabilistic model of VDJ rearrangement. In TCRdb, the public reads were trimmed at Q25 with fastp and aligned with MiXCR, with productive beta chains retained. Each CDR3 protein appears once, grouped with its most common genes and DNA. The V and J calls, along with clone size, are taken from TCRdb and not from the paper's own processing. This sample holds some 400,000 distinct CDR3 sequences; about 22% were observed only once. 15% to 20% of the sample belongs to the ten largest clones. At the junction V is shortened by 1 base and J by 2 bases; bases outside the gene matches: 3. Reading the germline V gene (reference sequence) gives CDR1 LGHDT and CDR2 YNNKEL. Reading from cysteine to phenylalanine, the CDR3 counts 15 amino acids. Only the CDR3 part of the read is kept: 45 bases, read in frame from the first base.

Broad study findings and their caveats: Some motif variants had previously been reported in the synovial fluid and blood of reactive arthritis patients, which suggests shared mechanisms of disease initiation. A TCR beta motif made up of eight or nine highly homologous amino acid variants appeared to be characteristic of blood from ankylosing spondylitis patients. The disease-linked clones had a CD8+ phenotype and were found at relatively low frequencies in peripheral blood. The disease-linked clones were reported to be significantly enriched in matched synovial fluid samples from ankylosing spondylitis patients.

The V and J genes are TRBV3-1 and TRBJ2-5; 8 nucleotides in the junction match TRBD2. The TCR originated in a male donor with ankylosing spondylitis. The sample taken for sequencing was blood, either unsorted or a sorted T cell fraction (not recorded which). The DNA sequence follows: TGTGCCAGCAGCCAAGTACTAGCGGCGCAAGAGACCCAGTACTTC. Its amino acids are CASSQVLAAQETQYF.